The 9 T cell receptor beta chains listed next were all sequenced from one sample in a study of blood T cells in healthy people across ages (dated by TCRdb to about 2015). The library was built by means of 5' RACE. The sequencing machine was an Illumina HiSeq 2500. A second PCR of about 7 to 12 cycles was performed with a sample-barcoded 5' primer and a J-beta primer mix. TCRdb cleaned the public reads at Q25 with fastp, built clones with MiXCR and kept in-frame beta chains. Each entry merges the rows of one CDR3 protein and shows their most common DNA and genes. The sample yields about 780,000 distinct CDR3 sequences; more than 35% were counted once. 15% to 20% of the sample goes to the ten largest clones. Input material: blood. These receptors all stem from a man aged 80 or over in good health.

V is TRBV12-3 or TRBV12-4 and J is TRBJ1-2; 7 bases align to TRBD1. The ends lost 5 bases at V and 8 bases at J; junction bases unmatched: 8. The CDR3 totals 13 residues. The CDR3 is CASSDYRGGGYTF. The CDR3 nucleotides are TGTGCCAGCAGTGACTACAGGGGTGGCGGCTACACCTTC.

The CDR3 coding sequence is TGTGCCAGCAGCCAAGATCTCGGGCAACACAATGAGCAGTTCTTC. Translated, it gives CASSQDLGQHNEQFF. This chain joins TRBV4-2 and TRBJ2-1, with D uncertain. The CDR3 is made up of 15 amino acids. Trimming took off 0 bases at V and 5 bases at J, with 11 bases between the two ends. Germline values: CDR1 LGHNA, CDR2 YNFKEQ.

This chain joins TRBV29-1 and TRBJ2-1; no firm D call. CDR3 length equals 14 residues. V lost 5 bases and J lost 0, with 11 bases in between. The V gene's germline CDR1 is SQVTM and CDR2 ANQGSEA. The CDR3, as DNA: TGCAGCGTTTCAAATTTCGTCTCCTACAATGAGCAGTTCTTC. Protein sequence: CSVSNFVSYNEQFF.

This clonotype was found many times. The CDR3 bases are TGTGCCATCAGTGAGCGGAATAAGGATGAGCAGTTCTTC. This gives the protein CAISERNKDEQFF. This rearrangement joins TRBV10-3 to TRBJ2-1; D unclear. The ends were cut back, 2 bases at V and 8 bases at J, with 10 bases in the middle. This CDR3 is 13 amino acids long. Germline assignment: CDR1 ENHRY and CDR2 SYGVKD.

This sequence joins TRBV12-3 or TRBV12-4 and TRBJ2-6, with 9 bases aligning to TRBD1. This CDR3 is 20 amino acids long. After removal of 6 bases from V and 0 bases from J, the junction contained 15 bases not matched to a gene. In DNA, the CDR3 is TGTGCCAGCAGACCCGGGACAGGGACTTATCTTAGCTCTGGGGCCAACGTCCTGACTTTC. Protein: CASRPGTGTYLSSGANVLTF.

This chain links TRBV10-3 with TRBJ2-5; possible D gene TRBD1, 7 bases. With 4 bases removed from V and 2 bases from J, the gap between germline ends came to 20 bases. Germline CDR1 is ENHRY and CDR2 is SYGVKD. The CDR3 is 17 amino acids. CDR3 residues: CAISGGAGTALQETQYF. The CDR3 DNA sequence: TGTGCCATCAGTGGGGGTGCGGGGACAGCGCTTCAAGAGACCCAGTACTTC.

This clonotype has a handful of counts. CDR3 DNA: TGCAGTGCTAGAGATGCAGGGCGGGTGGAAAAACTGTTTTTT. Translating gives CSARDAGRVEKLFF. The V gene is TRBV20-1, the J gene TRBJ1-4; possible D gene TRBD1, 5 bases. Per germline, CDR1 DFQATT and CDR2 SNEGSKA (reference sequence). V was cut by 0 bases and J by 8 bases, with 13 bases left in between. This CDR3 is 14 amino acids long.

This clonotype has more than one count but fewer than ten. V usage is TRBV10-3 and J usage is TRBJ2-5, with TRBD2 matching over 11 bases. This CDR3 has 16 residues. Trimming removed 0 bases from V and 4 bases from J; junction bases left unmatched: 4. From germline, CDR1 is ENHRY and CDR2 SYGVKD. The CDR3 bases are TGTGCCATCAGTGAGTCGACTAGCGGGAATTCAGAGACCCAGTACTTC. Its protein product is CAISESTSGNSETQYF.

The gene calls are TRBV11-2 and TRBJ2-1; 12 positions match TRBD2. V was pared by 7 bases and J by 9 bases, with 7 bases of the junction left unmatched. CDR3 length equals 14 residues. The germline CDR1 and CDR2 sequences are SGHAT and FQNNGV. This CDR3 reads CASTLAGGYCEQFF. The CDR3 DNA sequence: TGTGCCAGCACTCTAGCGGGAGGGTACTGTGAGCAGTTCTTC. The variable domain in full, with the rest retrieved from reference TRBV11-2 and TRBJ2-1, is EAGVAQSPRYKIIEKRQSVAFWCNPISGHATLYWYQQILGQGPKLLIQFQNNGVVDDSQLPKDRFSAERLKGVDSTLKIQPAKLEDSAVYLCASTLAGGYCEQFFGPGTRLTVL.